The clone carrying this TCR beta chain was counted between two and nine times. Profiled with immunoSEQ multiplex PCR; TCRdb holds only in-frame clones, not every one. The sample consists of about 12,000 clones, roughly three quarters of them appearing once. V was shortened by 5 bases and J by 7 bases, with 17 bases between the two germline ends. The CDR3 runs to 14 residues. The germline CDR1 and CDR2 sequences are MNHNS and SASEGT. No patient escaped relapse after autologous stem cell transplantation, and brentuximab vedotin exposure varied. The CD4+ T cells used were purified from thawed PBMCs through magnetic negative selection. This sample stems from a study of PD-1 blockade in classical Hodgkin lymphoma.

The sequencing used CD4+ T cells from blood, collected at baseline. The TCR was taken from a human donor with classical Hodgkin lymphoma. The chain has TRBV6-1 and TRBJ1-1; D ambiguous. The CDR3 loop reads CASSTEGGLVEAFF. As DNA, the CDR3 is TGTGCCAGCAGTACCGAGGGAGGTCTAGTTGAAGCTTTCTTT.